The 9 T cell receptor beta chains in this list originate from one sample, sequenced in a study of CD8 T cells in Susac syndrome. With random hexamers, 0.5 to 1 ug RNA was reverse transcribed. MiXCR, run by TCRdb on the immunoSEQ multiplex PCR reads, gives a single entry per CDR3 protein. Of around 170,000 distinct CDR3 sequences in the sample, about 95% were seen once. Source material: CD8+ T cells from PBMCs. These receptors came from a human donor with multiple sclerosis.

This clonotype appeared a single time. This chain connects TRBV20-1 to TRBJ2-1; 16 bases align to TRBD2. Germline CDR1 reads DFQATT; CDR2 reads SNEGSKA (reference sequence). V lost 1 base and J lost 7; bases outside the gene matches: 10. CDR3 size: 18 residues. This CDR3 is CSARAPPGLAGGWNEQFF. As DNA, the CDR3 is TGCAGTGCTAGAGCCCCCCCGGGACTAGCGGGAGGGTGGAATGAGCAGTTCTTC.

The rearrangement links TRBV12-3 or TRBV12-4 to TRBJ1-1; D remains unclear. Trimming stripped 7 bases from V and 3 bases from J, with 15 bases between. The CDR3 consists of 14 residues. CDR3 loop: CASTLIRQDTEAFF. The CDR3 nucleotides read TGTGCCAGCACCCTCATTCGCCAAGACACTGAAGCTTTCTTT.

V usage is TRBV6-1 and J usage is TRBJ2-1; D is unresolved. The length of the CDR3 is 11 residues. Germline CDR1 MNHNS, CDR2 SASEGT. V was pared by 2 bases and J by 10 bases, with 6 bases between. The CDR3 protein is CASSELLEQFF. The CDR3 coding sequence is TGTGCCAGCAGTGAACTCCTCGAGCAGTTCTTC.

In its sample, this clonotype was seen a few times. The chain links TRBV25-1 to TRBJ2-5, with D uncertain. Between the trimmed V and J ends, which lost 2 bases and 2 bases, there was a span of 3 bases. The CDR3 is made up of 12 amino acids. Germline V gene data show CDR1 as MGHDK and CDR2 as SYGVNS. The CDR3 region is CASSEDQETQYF. The CDR3 DNA reads as TGTGCCAGCAGTGAAGATCAAGAGACCCAGTACTTC.

This clonotype has only one observation. This chain links TRBV29-1 with TRBJ2-1, with D uncertain. Germline V gene lookup returns CDR1 SQVTM and CDR2 ANQGSEA. The CDR3 totals 11 residues. V lost 6 bases and J 5 bases, leaving 8 bases between the germline ends. DNA of the CDR3: TGCAGCGTCCGGATGAACAATGAGCAGTTCTTC. This codes for CSVRMNNEQFF.

The chain employs TRBV29-1 and TRBJ1-3; D gene unclear. CDR3 length: 15 residues. Germline assignment: CDR1 SQVTM and CDR2 ANQGSEA. Trimming cost V 3 bases and J 0 bases, with 12 bases left between them. The CDR3 here is CSVDPIDTSGNTIYF. DNA for the CDR3: TGCAGCGTTGACCCTATTGACACCTCTGGAAACACCATATATTTT.

The genes are TRBV12-3 or TRBV12-4 and TRBJ2-7, with 10 bases matching TRBD2. After removal of 3 bases from V and 4 bases from J, the junction contained 3 bases not matched to a gene. CDR3 length: 14 amino acids. The CDR3 sequence: CASSFVSGGYEQYF. The CDR3 bases are TGTGCCAGCAGTTTCGTTAGCGGGGGGTACGAGCAGTACTTC.

The CDR3 reads CASSEQGTYGYTF. For the CDR3, the DNA is TGCGCCAGCAGTGAACAGGGAACTTATGGCTACACCTTC. The chain has TRBV23-1 and TRBJ1-2; tentative D call: TRBD1 (6 bases). TRBV23-1 is labeled an ORF, and its function is uncertain. With 5 bases removed from V and 5 bases from J, the gap between germline ends came to 12 bases. CDR3 length equals 13 residues.

The chain combines TRBV28 with TRBJ1-2; 7 bases line up with TRBD1. CDR1 and CDR2 from the germline V gene are MDHEN and SYDVKM. After removal of 5 bases from V and 8 bases from J, the junction contained 11 bases not matched to a gene. The CDR3 loop spans 14 amino acids. The CDR3 DNA reads TGTGCCAGCAGTACCGACACGACAGGGACAGGCTACACCTTC. It is translated as CASSTDTTGTGYTF.